This passage covers 23 T cell receptor beta chains from one sample sequenced in a study of regulatory T cells in long-lasting Graves disease. Time point defined: newly diagnosed GD, antithyroid drugs for less than 3 months. Scientists built the TCR library using RNA that was extracted from PBMCs. Relying on iRepertoire HTBI primers and Arm-PCR of CDR3 regions, the team built TCR beta libraries. TCRdb ran MiXCR on the multiplex PCR reads and lists one entry per CDR3 protein. The table records about 500,000 distinct CDR3 sequences, about 17% of them present only once. The sample was also reused in another study, on T cells in Graves' hyperthyroidism and ophthalmopathy.

Material: peripheral blood mononuclear cells (PBMCs), obtained at new diagnosis, from a patient treated with antithyroid drugs. Receptors were obtained from a man aged 35 to 55 with Graves disease.

The chain links TRBV5-1 to TRBJ1-6, with D perhaps TRBD1 (5 bases). The germline gives CDR1 SGHRS, CDR2 YFSETQ. This CDR3 has 15 residues. The V end lost 4 bases, the J end lost 9 bases, and 17 bases lay between the germline ends. In DNA form, the CDR3 reads TGCGCCAGCAGCCTCGGGACTCTCAGTGGTTCACCCCTCCACTTT. This gives the protein CASSLGTLSGSPLHF.

V usage is TRBV20-1 and J usage is TRBJ2-7; 11 bases match TRBD2. The CDR3 loop spans 14 amino acids. V trimming: 5 bases; J trimming: 3 bases; junction bases outside the gene matches: 6. Germline CDR1 reads DFQATT; CDR2 reads SNEGSKA (reference sequence). The CDR3 DNA follows: TGCAGTGCTGAACTAGCGGGAGCTCTCTACGAGCAGTACTTC. It translates to CSAELAGALYEQYF.

This clonotype was counted ten times or more. The chain joins TRBV2 to TRBJ2-7; no clear D gene. This CDR3 contains 15 residues. Germline CDR1 SNHLY, CDR2 FYNNEI. Trimming stripped 1 base from V and 0 bases from J, with 10 bases between. DNA for the CDR3: TGTGCCAGCAGTGAAGGGTTGACTCACTCCTACGAGCAGTACTTC. It is translated as CASSEGLTHSYEQYF.

This clonotype was counted many times. The V call is TRBV6-2 or TRBV6-3, the J call TRBJ2-7; TRBD1 matches at 7 bases. The V and J ends lost 0 bases and 2 bases, in that order; junction bases with no gene match: 4. This CDR3 contains 15 residues. Germline V lookup: CDR1 MNHEY, CDR2 SVGEGT. This CDR3 is CASSYSRGPTYEQYF. CDR3 DNA sequence: TGTGCCAGCAGTTACTCGAGGGGGCCGACCTACGAGCAGTACTTC.

This clonotype was seen many times. The gene calls are TRBV28 and TRBJ2-7; possible D gene TRBD2, 6 bases. CDR3 length equals 15 residues. Trimming took off 7 bases at V and 5 bases at J, with 21 bases between the two ends. Germline values: CDR1 MDHEN, CDR2 SYDVKM. CDR3 in DNA: TGTGCCAGCATCCGATCAGGGCTAGCGACCAACGAGCAGTACTTC. Translating gives CASIRSGLATNEQYF.

This clonotype was picked up many times. V gene TRBV5-1 combines with J gene TRBJ2-3, with no clear D. Germline loops: CDR1 SGHRS, CDR2 YFSETQ. This CDR3 comprises 14 residues. Trimming shortened V by 0 bases and J by 4 bases, and 9 bases separated the two germline ends. The CDR3 DNA is TGCGCCAGCAGCTTGGGAGGAAGCCCAGATACGCAGTATTTT. Its translation is CASSLGGSPDTQYF.

This clonotype occurred a few times. The chain uses TRBV30 and TRBJ2-3; 7 bases are shared with TRBD2. Trimming at V came to 3 bases and at J to 2 bases, leaving 11 bases not matched to a gene. CDR3 length equals 16 residues. The germline V gene encodes CDR1 GTSNPN and CDR2 SVGIG (reference sequence). CDR3 region: CAWRSSGFEPTDTQYF. The CDR3 nucleotides read TGTGCCTGGAGATCTAGCGGCTTCGAGCCCACAGATACGCAGTATTTT.

This chain links TRBV5-1 with TRBJ2-1, with 7 positions matching TRBD1. This CDR3 has 15 amino acids. Germline CDR1 is SGHRS and CDR2 is YFSETQ. J lost 3 bases, V lost 5 bases, and 8 bases had no gene match. CDR3 sequence reads: CASSLDRADYNEQFF. The CDR3 bases are TGCGCCAGCAGTCTTGACAGGGCCGACTACAATGAGCAGTTCTTC. The whole variable domain, filled in from reference TRBV5-1 and TRBJ2-1, reads KAGVTQTPRYLIKTRGQQVTLSCSPISGHRSVSWYQQTPGQGLQFLFEYFSETQRNKGNFPGRFSGRQFSNSRSEMNVSTLELGDSALYLCASSLDRADYNEQFFGPGTRLTVL.

At least ten counts were recorded for this clonotype. CDR3 sequence (DNA): TGTGCCAGCAGCCGCCCCGCACGGGTACCAGGCGAGCAGTACTTC. Its protein product is CASSRPARVPGEQYF. The chain carries TRBV3-1 and TRBJ2-7, with unresolved D. The V end was cut by 4 bases, the J end by 6 bases, with 19 bases between. CDR1 and CDR2 from the germline V gene are LGHDT and YNNKEL (reference sequence). There are 15 residues in the CDR3.

This clonotype was counted many times. The rearrangement uses TRBV24-1 and TRBJ2-7; the D is unclear. Germline V gene sequence: CDR1 KGHDR, CDR2 SFDVKD. V was trimmed by 5 bases and J by 0 bases, leaving 16 bases between them. The CDR3 loop spans 16 amino acids. In DNA, the CDR3 is TGTGCCACCAGTGTCCTCCTGTTGATCTACTCCTACGAGCAGTACTTC. It encodes CATSVLLLIYSYEQYF.

This clonotype was seen ten or more times. The rearrangement links TRBV7-8 to TRBJ1-5; weak D call: TRBD1 (5 bases). V lost 2 bases and J 4 bases, leaving 12 bases between the germline ends. The CDR3 contains 15 residues. In germline, CDR1 is SGHVS, CDR2 FQNEAQ. CDR3 amino acids: CASSLRGLPNQPQHF. In DNA form, the CDR3 reads TGTGCCAGCAGCTTACGGGGGTTACCTAATCAGCCCCAGCATTTT.

The rearrangement uses TRBV7-2 and TRBJ1-4; 9 nucleotides align to TRBD1. Looked up from germline, CDR1 is SGHTA and CDR2 is FQGNSA. Trimming removed 5 bases from V and 7 bases from J; junction bases left unmatched: 8. This CDR3 region has 15 residues. Written as DNA, the CDR3 is TGTGCCAGCAGCGGTAGGACAGGGGCGGTTGAAAAACTGTTTTTT. It codes for CASSGRTGAVEKLFF.

This clonotype has ten or more counts. This chain joins TRBV2 and TRBJ2-7, with no clear D. There are 13 residues in the CDR3. V was shortened by 6 bases and J by 1 base, with 10 bases between the two germline ends. CDR1 and CDR2 from the germline V gene are SNHLY and FYNNEI. The CDR3 loop is CASSPPGSYEQYF. CDR3 DNA: TGTGCCAGCAGCCCACCCGGTTCCTACGAGCAGTACTTC.

The J gene is TRBJ2-2, the V gene TRBV7-9; TRBD2 matches 14 bases. This CDR3 contains 18 residues. V was clipped by 5 bases and J by 4 bases; unmatched bases: 9. Germline lookup yields CDR1 SEHNR and CDR2 FQNEAQ (reference sequence). The CDR3: CASSPAPTSGRATGELFF. CDR3 coding DNA: TGTGCCAGCAGCCCGGCCCCGACTAGCGGGAGGGCCACCGGGGAGCTGTTTTTT.

In this sample, this clonotype turned up many times. The rearrangement links TRBV12-3 or TRBV12-4 to TRBJ2-5, with D uncertain. V shed 3 bases and J shed 1 base, with 9 bases lying between them. The CDR3 runs to 14 residues. CDR3 protein: CASSFSSPQETQYF. The CDR3 DNA is TGTGCCAGCAGTTTTTCGAGCCCCCAAGAGACCCAGTACTTC.

The rearrangement links TRBV5-1 to TRBJ2-5; 13 bases are shared with TRBD2. This CDR3 region has 17 residues. V shed 0 bases, J shed 1 base, and the junction held 3 bases outside the gene matches. Germline values: CDR1 SGHRS, CDR2 YFSETQ. The CDR3 spells CASSLGGLAGTQETQYF. For the CDR3, the DNA is TGCGCCAGCAGCTTGGGGGGACTAGCGGGAACCCAAGAGACCCAGTACTTC. The full variable domain, its missing parts supplied by reference TRBV5-1 and TRBJ2-5, is KAGVTQTPRYLIKTRGQQVTLSCSPISGHRSVSWYQQTPGQGLQFLFEYFSETQRNKGNFPGRFSGRQFSNSRSEMNVSTLELGDSALYLCASSLGGLAGTQETQYFGPGTRLLVL.

This clonotype was seen at least ten times. The V and J genes are TRBV30 and TRBJ1-1; unclear D gene. The germline V and J ends were trimmed by 3 bases and 1 base, with 9 bases remaining between them. CDR3 length equals 13 residues. Germline assignment: CDR1 GTSNPN and CDR2 SVGIG (reference sequence). CDR3 DNA sequence: TGTGCCTGGAGCCCGGCCCGGAACACTGAAGCTTTCTTT. Its protein product is CAWSPARNTEAFF.

There are many counts of this clonotype. This chain uses TRBV29-1 with TRBJ1-2; 7 bases are a match to TRBD1. The CDR3 has 13 amino acids. Germline CDR1 SQVTM, CDR2 ANQGSEA. Trimming at V came to 6 bases and at J to 8 bases, leaving 12 bases not matched to a gene. The CDR3 nucleotides read TGCAGCGTCGCCCCTGGACAGGCGCGGGGCTACACCTTC. Translated: CSVAPGQARGYTF.

The chain carries TRBV29-1 and TRBJ2-3; the D gene is possibly TRBD2 (6 bases). Germline CDR1 SQVTM, CDR2 ANQGSEA. Trimming cost V 5 bases and J 2 bases, with 14 bases left between them. This CDR3 region has 14 residues. The CDR3 nucleotides read TGCAGCGTTTCGGCGGGGCGCCTCACAGATACGCAGTATTTT. Encoded protein: CSVSAGRLTDTQYF.

This clonotype was observed at least ten times. V usage is TRBV14 and J usage is TRBJ2-7; 8 bases match TRBD2. With 6 bases clipped from V and 1 base from J, the junction kept 5 bases outside the gene matches. This CDR3 is 14 amino acids long. Germline V gene sequence: CDR1 SGHDN, CDR2 FVKESK. The CDR3 DNA is TGTGCCAGCAGTCAGCGGGGGCGATCCTACGAGCAGTACTTC. It codes for CASSQRGRSYEQYF.

This clonotype was observed a few times. This rearrangement joins TRBV29-1 to TRBJ1-3; 7 nucleotides match TRBD1. Trimming took 4 bases from V and 3 from J; bases not matched to a gene: 6. From germline, CDR1 is SQVTM and CDR2 ANQGSEA. The CDR3 is 14 amino acids. DNA of the CDR3: TGCAGCGTTGTTAGGGGGCCAAATGGAAACACCATATATTTT. This encodes CSVVRGPNGNTIYF.

Regarding this clonotype: A far larger clone differs by one base, so this is likely a read error. The chain combines TRBV3-1 with TRBJ2-7; possibly TRBD1 or TRBD2 for D (5 bases each). The germline CDR1 and CDR2 sequences are LGHDT and YNNKEL (reference sequence). The CDR3 length is 13 residues. The DNA for the CDR3 is TGCGCCAGCAGCGGAGCAGGGTCCTACGAGCAGTACTTC. Amino acid sequence: CASSGAGSYEQYF.

J is TRBJ2-5 and V is TRBV6-5; unclear D gene. CDR3 length: 13 residues. Germline V gene lookup returns CDR1 MNHEY and CDR2 SVGAGI. The V end was cut by 4 bases, the J end by 1 base, with 7 bases between. CDR3 bases: TGTGCCAGCAGTTGGGCTGGCCAAGAGACCCAGTACTTC. As protein: CASSWAGQETQYF.